The rows below give T cell receptor beta chains drawn from one sample of a study of T cells after yellow fever vaccination. TCRdb processed the 5' RACE reads anew with MiXCR; each CDR3 protein has one entry. The sample carries more than 450,000 distinct CDR3 sequences, 20% to 25% recorded once. The specimen was PBMCs, collected roughly 20 days after the first yellow fever vaccination. The receptors here all came from a man aged 18 to 30 who received the YFV17D yellow fever vaccine. The CDR3 runs from the conserved cysteine through the conserved F or W. The D gene is left open where the match is weak. The size entry is marked missing in some rows and otherwise reads once, few, many or a size class.

j_call,d_call,v_call,clone_size,cdr3_aa,cdr3_nt
TRBJ2-1,TRBD2,TRBV7-6,-,CASSLRAGNRYNEQFF,TGTGCCAGCAGCCTCCGAGCGGGGAACAGATACAATGAGCAGTTCTTC
TRBJ2-7,-,TRBV7-3,few,CASSPEPRGEQYF,TGTGCCAGCAGCCCTGAACCAAGAGGGGAGCAGTACTTC
TRBJ2-7,-,TRBV29-1,-,CSVKDGGRPYEQYF,TGCAGCGTAAAAGATGGGGGACGCCCCTACGAGCAGTACTTC
TRBJ1-4,-,TRBV7-9,-,CASSYPGDLNEKLFF,TGTGCCAGCAGCTACCCCGGGGATCTGAATGAAAAACTGTTTTTT
TRBJ2-3,-,TRBV7-3,-,CASSFRYQSTDTQYF,TGTGCCAGCAGTTTTAGGTACCAATCCACAGATACGCAGTATTTT
TRBJ1-2,TRBD1,TRBV5-1,-,CASSAGTGDPYTF,TGCGCCAGCAGCGCGGGGACAGGGGATCCCTACACCTTC
TRBJ1-5,TRBD1,TRBV7-4,-,CASSPQGTINQCQPQHF,TGTGCCAGCAGTCCACAGGGGACGATCAATCAATGTCAGCCCCAGCATTTT
TRBJ2-3,TRBD2,TRBV29-1,-,CSVGVGLADTQYF,TGCAGCGTTGGAGTGGGACTAGCAGATACGCAGTATTTT
TRBJ2-5,TRBD1,TRBV24-1,few,CATSDPGTGGETQYF,TGTGCCACCAGTGATCCCGGGACAGGGGGGGAGACCCAGTACTTC
TRBJ2-5,-,TRBV7-6,-,CASSPLPEEQETQYF,TGTGCCAGCAGCCCGCTGCCTGAGGAACAAGAGACCCAGTACTTC
TRBJ2-3,TRBD2,TRBV7-2,many,CASSSTSGGASDTQYF,TGTGCCAGCAGCTCTACTAGCGGGGGGGCCTCAGATACGCAGTATTTT
TRBJ2-3,-,TRBV5-1,-,CASSLTGQTDTQYF,TGCGCCAGCAGCTTGACCGGACAGACAGATACGCAGTATTTT
TRBJ2-1,TRBD2,TRBV3-1,few,CASSQTLAGSYNEQFF,TGTGCCAGCAGCCAAACACTAGCGGGCTCCTACAATGAGCAGTTCTTC
TRBJ1-3,-,TRBV4-3,-,CASSPEDISGNTIYF,TGCGCCAGCAGCCCTGAGGACATCTCTGGAAACACCATATATTTT
TRBJ2-3,TRBD2,TRBV10-3,many,CAVMPAGEWADTQYF,TGTGCCGTGATGCCAGCGGGGGAATGGGCAGATACGCAGTATTTT
TRBJ1-6,-,TRBV11-1,-,CASSETTGHPSSYNSPLHF,TGTGCCAGCAGCGAAACGACCGGACATCCTAGCTCCTATAATTCACCCCTCCACTTT
TRBJ2-1,-,TRBV6-2/TRBV6-3,few,CASSLEDSYNEQFF,TGTGCCAGCAGTTTAGAGGACAGCTACAATGAGCAGTTCTTC
TRBJ1-2,-,TRBV7-9,many,CASSEQVYGYTF,TGTGCCAGCAGCGAACAAGTTTATGGCTACACCTTC
TRBJ2-5,TRBD2,TRBV12-3/TRBV12-4,-,CASTWGEGRKETQYF,TGTGCCAGCACGTGGGGGGAGGGGCGGAAAGAGACCCAGTACTTC
TRBJ2-5,-,TRBV4-1,few,CASSPFPGTPQETQYF,TGCGCCAGCAGCCCATTTCCCGGGACTCCTCAAGAGACCCAGTACTTC
TRBJ2-3,-,TRBV5-1,few,CASSLDGRVGNTDTQYF,TGCGCCAGCAGCTTGGATGGCAGGGTGGGGAACACAGATACGCAGTATTTT
TRBJ1-5,-,TRBV20-1,many,CSARRQRDQPQHF,TGCAGTGCTAGACGGCAGCGGGACCAGCCCCAGCATTTT
TRBJ2-3,-,TRBV25-1,few,CASSDGGIGTDTQYF,TGTGCCAGCAGTGACGGGGGTATAGGCACAGATACGCAGTATTTT
TRBJ1-5,-,TRBV7-2,few,CASSFERQPQHF,TGTGCCAGCAGCTTTGAGCGGCAGCCCCAGCATTTT
TRBJ2-7,-,TRBV7-9,few,CASSLEGGMDYEQYF,TGTGCCAGCAGCTTAGAGGGGGGAATGGACTACGAGCAGTACTTC
TRBJ1-1,-,TRBV5-8,-,CASSLGPLGGNEAFF,TGTGCCAGCAGCTTGGGCCCCCTGGGGGGGAATGAAGCTTTCTTT
TRBJ2-7,-,TRBV4-1,-,CASSQDQGTYEQYF,TGCGCCAGCAGCCAAGACCAGGGAACCTACGAGCAGTACTTC
TRBJ1-1,-,TRBV6-5,-,CASSYGGALFNTEAFF,TGTGCCAGCAGTTACGGTGGGGCTTTATTCAACACTGAAGCTTTCTTT
TRBJ2-2,-,TRBV29-1,-,CSVEAGRGNPGELFF,TGCAGCGTTGAGGCGGGGAGAGGGAACCCCGGGGAGCTGTTTTTT
TRBJ1-1,-,TRBV12-3/TRBV12-4,-,CASSPPGAMGTEAFF,TGTGCCAGCAGTCCCCCCGGAGCGATGGGCACTGAAGCTTTCTTT
TRBJ2-1,-,TRBV6-5,few,CASSYRPLAKGHNEQFF,TGTGCCAGCAGTTACCGCCCGCTAGCGAAGGGACACAATGAGCAGTTCTTC
TRBJ2-5,-,TRBV18,-,CASSRGEQETQYF,TGTGCCAGCTCACGGGGGGAACAAGAGACCCAGTACTTC
TRBJ2-7,TRBD1,TRBV7-9,-,CASSLVGQGNEQYF,TGTGCCAGCAGCTTAGTTGGACAGGGTAACGAGCAGTACTTC
TRBJ2-5,TRBD2,TRBV20-1,few,CSASSPSGEQETQYF,TGCAGTGCTAGTAGCCCTAGCGGGGAGCAAGAGACCCAGTACTTC
TRBJ2-7,-,TRBV7-9,-,CASSLGRGEQYF,TGTGCCAGCAGCTTAGGGCGAGGCGAGCAGTACTTC
TRBJ2-3,TRBD2,TRBV10-3,-,CAISGPLAGGTDTQYF,TGTGCCATCAGTGGCCCACTAGCGGGGGGCACAGATACGCAGTATTTT
TRBJ2-5,TRBD1,TRBV5-1,many,CASSFGTAETQYF,TGCGCCAGCAGCTTCGGGACAGCGGAGACCCAGTACTTC
TRBJ1-1,-,TRBV7-2,many,CASSADMNTEAFF,TGTGCCAGCAGCGCAGACATGAACACTGAAGCTTTCTTT
TRBJ2-3,TRBD2,TRBV20-1,-,CSARATSGGAAGYSDTQYF,TGCAGTGCTAGAGCGACTAGCGGGGGGGCCGCGGGGTATTCAGATACGCAGTATTTT
TRBJ2-1,-,TRBV5-1,-,CASSPSRDEQFF,TGCGCCAGCAGCCCGAGCCGCGATGAGCAGTTCTTC
TRBJ2-7,TRBD1,TRBV6-1,-,CASSADRGKSYEQYF,TGTGCCAGCAGCGCCGACAGGGGCAAGTCCTACGAGCAGTACTTC
TRBJ1-1,-,TRBV2,-,CASSELRGTEAFF,TGTGCCAGCAGTGAATTGCGGGGGACTGAAGCTTTCTTT
TRBJ2-1,TRBD2,TRBV10-3,-,CAISPGTQGFGLAGGNEQFF,TGTGCCATCAGCCCTGGGACCCAGGGATTCGGACTAGCGGGGGGTAATGAGCAGTTCTTC
TRBJ2-2,TRBD2,TRBV6-1,few,CASSRSGGATGELFF,TGTGCCAGCAGCCGTAGCGGGGGGGCCACCGGGGAGCTGTTTTTT
TRBJ1-1,-,TRBV12-3/TRBV12-4,-,CASSLIRGTEAFF,TGTGCCAGCAGTTTAATAAGGGGGACTGAAGCTTTCTTT
TRBJ1-1,TRBD1,TRBV5-1,many,CASTLDRPTEAFF,TGCGCCAGCACCTTGGACAGGCCCACTGAAGCTTTCTTT
TRBJ2-1,-,TRBV6-2/TRBV6-3,once,CASSFTGSSYNEQFF,TGTGCCAGCAGTTTCACTGGCAGCTCCTACAATGAGCAGTTCTTC
TRBJ1-6,TRBD1,TRBV10-3,-,CAISRADTGDSPLHF,TGTGCCATCAGTCGAGCTGACACAGGGGATTCACCCCTCCACTTT
TRBJ1-4,-,TRBV7-8,-,CASSLFRVATNEKLFF,TGTGCCAGCAGCTTATTCCGGGTTGCAACTAATGAAAAACTGTTTTTT
TRBJ2-7,TRBD1,TRBV25-1,-,CASSEYPLRTGNYEQYF,TGTGCCAGCAGTGAATATCCCCTCAGGACAGGGAACTACGAGCAGTACTTC
TRBJ2-7,-,TRBV20-1,-,CSAYFDSSYEQYF,TGCAGTGCTTACTTTGATAGCTCCTACGAGCAGTACTTC
TRBJ2-3,TRBD2,TRBV4-2,few,CASSQALAGAGDTQYF,TGTGCCAGCAGCCAAGCCCTAGCGGGGGCGGGAGATACGCAGTATTTT
TRBJ2-3,-,TRBV20-1,few,CSARVAQRLTDTQYF,TGCAGTGCTAGAGTGGCCCAGCGTCTAACAGATACGCAGTATTTT
TRBJ2-4,TRBD2,TRBV6-1,few,CASNEGRVAKNIQYF,TGTGCCAGCAATGAAGGGAGGGTAGCCAAAAACATTCAGTACTTC
TRBJ1-5,-,TRBV19,few,CASSKGRGHSNQPQHF,TGTGCCAGTTCGAAAGGCAGGGGCCATAGCAATCAGCCCCAGCATTTT